These 12 T cell receptor beta chains were all obtained from the same sample, sequenced in a study of blood T cell repertoires in COVID-19. This table comes from immunoSEQ multiplex PCR, and its TCRdb copy is limited to in-frame clones, with some not included. The sample records 200,000 to 250,000 clones, 65% to 85% being singletons. The specimen sequenced was peripheral blood. The source of these receptors is a woman under 40 with COVID-19, enrolled during active disease.

This chain links TRBV6-5 with TRBJ2-7, with unresolved D. V lost 10 bases to trimming and J lost 2 bases, with 15 bases between them. The V gene's germline CDR1 is MNHEY and CDR2 SVGAGI. This CDR3 has 13 amino acids. The CDR3 protein is CATTPSGAYEQYF. CDR3 bases: TGTGCCACAACGCCCTCCGGAGCCTACGAGCAGTACTTC.

This chain connects TRBV13 to TRBJ1-1; a weak D match, TRBD1 (6 bases). Germline values: CDR1 PRHDT, CDR2 FYEKMQ (reference sequence). Trimming took off 4 bases at V and 0 bases at J, with 9 bases between the two ends. CDR3 size: 14 residues. The chain's CDR3 is CASSSQGLNTEAFF. In DNA form, the CDR3 reads TGTGCCAGCAGCTCCCAGGGGTTGAACACTGAAGCTTTCTTT.

The genes are TRBV13 and TRBJ1-3, with 7 nucleotides matching TRBD1. V trimming: 8 bases; J trimming: 0 bases; junction bases outside the gene matches: 7. The CDR3 runs to 15 residues. The germline V gene has CDR1 PRHDT and CDR2 FYEKMQ (reference sequence). The CDR3 protein is CASLRQGFSGNTIYF. The DNA for the CDR3 is TGTGCCAGCCTGCGACAGGGATTCTCTGGAAACACCATATATTTT.

The V call is TRBV7-9, the J call TRBJ2-5; 12 bases agree with TRBD2. The junction had 10 bases not matched to a gene; V was cut back by 4 bases and J by 4 bases. The germline V gene has CDR1 SEHNR and CDR2 FQNEAQ (reference sequence). This CDR3 is built from 17 residues. The CDR3 region is CASSSPTSGGHRETQYF. The CDR3 DNA sequence: TGTGCCAGCAGCTCCCCGACTAGCGGGGGACATCGAGAGACCCAGTACTTC.

The chain joins TRBV6-2 or TRBV6-3 to TRBJ1-3; weak D call: TRBD1 (6 bases). From germline, CDR1 is MNHEY and CDR2 SVGEGT. CDR3 length equals 17 residues. V lost 7 bases to trimming and J lost 4 bases, with 23 bases between them. In DNA form, the CDR3 reads TGTGCCAGCACCCCACGGATCCGGGACATTCAAGGAAACACCATATATTTT. Translation gives CASTPRIRDIQGNTIYF.

V usage is TRBV7-6 and J usage is TRBJ1-5, with D possibly being TRBD1 (6 bases). Trimming pared 3 bases from V and 4 bases from J, leaving 16 bases between. Germline CDR1 SGHVS, CDR2 FNYEAQ. This CDR3 is built from 16 residues. The CDR3 region has the DNA TGTGCCAGCAGCTTCGTTCGGGCAGGGGATAATCAGCCCCAGCATTTT. This sequence encodes CASSFVRAGDNQPQHF.

This clone has just a few counts. The J gene is TRBJ2-1, the V gene TRBV5-1; TRBD2 aligns across 10 bases. CDR1 is SGHRS, CDR2 YFSETQ, per germline. Unmatched junction bases numbered 6, after V lost 7 bases and J lost 2 bases. CDR3 size: 15 residues. This CDR3 reads CASERSGGAYNEQFF. CDR3 nucleotides: TGCGCCAGCGAAAGGAGCGGGGGGGCCTACAATGAGCAGTTCTTC. Full variable domain (remainder filled in from reference TRBV5-1 and TRBJ2-1): KAGVTQTPRYLIKTRGQQVTLSCSPISGHRSVSWYQQTPGQGLQFLFEYFSETQRNKGNFPGRFSGRQFSNSRSEMNVSTLELGDSALYLCASERSGGAYNEQFFGPGTRLTVL.

The genes are TRBV4-3 and TRBJ1-1; possible D gene TRBD1, 6 bases. The length of the CDR3 is 12 residues. CDR1 and CDR2 from the germline V gene are LGHNA and YSLEER. The germline V and J ends were trimmed by 5 bases and 5 bases, with 9 bases remaining between them. The CDR3 loop is CASSLGQTEAFF. In nucleotides, the CDR3 is TGCGCCAGCAGCTTAGGACAGACTGAAGCTTTCTTT.

Here the CDR3 reads CASSYGTANTEAFF. CDR3 DNA sequence: TGTGCCAGCAGCTACGGGACAGCAAACACTGAAGCTTTCTTT. This chain joins TRBV5-4 and TRBJ1-1, with 7 bases aligning to TRBD1. The CDR3 is 14 residues long. Looked up from germline, CDR1 is SGHNT and CDR2 is YYREEE (reference sequence). J gave up 2 bases and V 3 bases, and 4 bases lay outside the gene matches.

The chain carries TRBV19 and TRBJ1-3; D may be TRBD1 (5 bases). Germline V gives CDR1 LNHDA, CDR2 SQIVND (reference sequence). Trimming took 1 base from V and 3 from J, leaving 7 bases between them. The CDR3 is 14 residues long. In DNA, the CDR3 is TGTGCCAGTAGTATAGGACAGAGTGGAAACACCATATATTTT. Translating it yields CASSIGQSGNTIYF. Variable domain in full (rest from reference TRBV19 and TRBJ1-3): DGGITQSPKYLFRKEGQNVTLSCEQNLNHDAMYWYRQDPGQGLRLIYYSQIVNDFQKGDIAEGYSVSREKKESFPLTVTSAQKNPTAFYLCASSIGQSGNTIYFGEGSWLTVV.

This clone showed up just a few times. This chain connects TRBV27 to TRBJ1-5, with D perhaps TRBD1 (5 bases). Germline CDR1 MNHEY, CDR2 SMNVEV (reference sequence). Trimming removed 5 bases at V and 9 bases at J, with 11 bases between. The CDR3 is 12 amino acids. CDR3 in amino acids: CASSPLRGPQHF. The CDR3 region has the DNA TGTGCCAGCAGTCCCCTTAGGGGGCCCCAGCATTTT.

This rearrangement joins TRBV9 to TRBJ2-5; possibly TRBD1 for D (8 bases). Trimming shortened V by 2 bases and J by 5 bases, and 13 bases separated the two germline ends. From germline, CDR1 is SGDLS and CDR2 YYNGEE. The CDR3 is made up of 14 amino acids. Here the CDR3 DNA reads TGTGCCAGCAGCGTCGACAGGGGAGGGGAGACCCAGTACTTC. Translating it yields CASSVDRGGETQYF.